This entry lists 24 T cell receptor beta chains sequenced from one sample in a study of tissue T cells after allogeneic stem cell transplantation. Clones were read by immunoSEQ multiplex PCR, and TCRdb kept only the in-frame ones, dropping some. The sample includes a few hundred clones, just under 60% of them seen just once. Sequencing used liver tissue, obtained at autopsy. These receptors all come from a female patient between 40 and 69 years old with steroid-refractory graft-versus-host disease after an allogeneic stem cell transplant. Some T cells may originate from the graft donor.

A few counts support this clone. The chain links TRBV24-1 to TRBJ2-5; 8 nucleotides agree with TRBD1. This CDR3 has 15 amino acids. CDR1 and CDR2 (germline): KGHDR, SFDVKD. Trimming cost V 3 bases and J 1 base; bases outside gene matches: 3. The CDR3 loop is CATSDGGQAQETQYF. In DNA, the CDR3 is TGTGCCACCAGTGATGGGGGACAGGCCCAAGAGACCCAGTACTTC.

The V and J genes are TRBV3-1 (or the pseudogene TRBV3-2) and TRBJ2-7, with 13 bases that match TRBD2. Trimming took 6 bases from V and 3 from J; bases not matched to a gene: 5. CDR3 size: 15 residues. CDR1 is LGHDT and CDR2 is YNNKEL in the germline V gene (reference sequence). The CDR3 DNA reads TGTGCCAGCAGTCGCGGGACTAGCGGGATCTACGAGCAGTACTTC. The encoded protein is CASSRGTSGIYEQYF.

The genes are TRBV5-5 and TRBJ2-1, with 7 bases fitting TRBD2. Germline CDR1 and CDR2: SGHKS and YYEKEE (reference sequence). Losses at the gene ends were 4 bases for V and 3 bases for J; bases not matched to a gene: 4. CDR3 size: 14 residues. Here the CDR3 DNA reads TGTGCCAGCAGCCTACCGGGGGGCTACAATGAGCAGTTCTTC. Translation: CASSLPGGYNEQFF.

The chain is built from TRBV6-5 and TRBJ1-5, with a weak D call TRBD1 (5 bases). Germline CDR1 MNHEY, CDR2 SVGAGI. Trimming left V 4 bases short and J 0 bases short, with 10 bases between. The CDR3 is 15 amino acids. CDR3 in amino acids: CASSLDIYSNQPQHF. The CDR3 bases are TGTGCCAGCAGTTTGGACATCTATAGCAATCAGCCCCAGCATTTT.

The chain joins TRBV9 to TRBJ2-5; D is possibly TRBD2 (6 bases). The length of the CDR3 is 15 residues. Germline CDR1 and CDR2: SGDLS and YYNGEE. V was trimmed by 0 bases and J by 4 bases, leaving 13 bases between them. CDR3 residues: CASSVGGAQGETQYF. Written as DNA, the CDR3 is TGTGCCAGCAGCGTAGGCGGGGCCCAGGGAGAGACCCAGTACTTC.

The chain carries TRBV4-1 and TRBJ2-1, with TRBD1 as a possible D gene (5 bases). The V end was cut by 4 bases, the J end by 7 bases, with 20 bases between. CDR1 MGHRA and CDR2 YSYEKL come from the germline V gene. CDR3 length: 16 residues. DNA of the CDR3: TGCGCCAGCAGCCCCCTTGGGCAGGGAACTGGAAATGAGCAGTTCTTC. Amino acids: CASSPLGQGTGNEQFF.

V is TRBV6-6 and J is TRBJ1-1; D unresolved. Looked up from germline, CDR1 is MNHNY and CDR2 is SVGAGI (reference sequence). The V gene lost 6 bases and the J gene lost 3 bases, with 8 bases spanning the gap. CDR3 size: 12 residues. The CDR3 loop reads CASRREDTEAFF. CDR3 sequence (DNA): TGTGCCAGCAGACGCGAGGACACTGAAGCTTTCTTT.

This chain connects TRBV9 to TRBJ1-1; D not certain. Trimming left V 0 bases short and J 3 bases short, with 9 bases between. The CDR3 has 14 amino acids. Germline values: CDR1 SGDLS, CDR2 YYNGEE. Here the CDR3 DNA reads TGTGCCAGCAGCGTAGACGGGGTACACACTGAAGCTTTCTTT. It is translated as CASSVDGVHTEAFF.

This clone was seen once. The DNA of the CDR3 is TGTGCCAGCAGTTCCCAGGGGCCGGGCTATGGCTACACCTTC. As protein: CASSSQGPGYGYTF. This chain uses TRBV27 with TRBJ1-2; a possible D gene is TRBD1 (6 bases). Germline V gene sequence: CDR1 MNHEY, CDR2 SMNVEV (reference sequence). The V and J ends lost 4 bases and 4 bases respectively, with 13 bases between them. The CDR3 covers 14 residues.

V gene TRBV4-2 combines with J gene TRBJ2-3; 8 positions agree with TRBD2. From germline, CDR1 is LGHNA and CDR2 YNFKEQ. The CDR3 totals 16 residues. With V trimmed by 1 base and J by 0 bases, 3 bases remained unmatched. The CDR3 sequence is CASSQGRGASTDTQYF. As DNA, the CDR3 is TGTGCCAGCAGCCAAGGGCGGGGGGCTAGCACAGATACGCAGTATTTT.

CDR3 loop: CASSDWSSSETQYF. The CDR3 DNA reads TGTGCCAGCAGTGACTGGTCCAGCTCCGAGACCCAGTACTTC. J is TRBJ2-5 and V is TRBV25-1; D is unresolved. The V gene lost 3 bases and the J gene lost 5 bases, with 13 bases spanning the gap. The CDR3 is 14 amino acids. CDR1 and CDR2 from the germline V gene are MGHDK and SYGVNS.

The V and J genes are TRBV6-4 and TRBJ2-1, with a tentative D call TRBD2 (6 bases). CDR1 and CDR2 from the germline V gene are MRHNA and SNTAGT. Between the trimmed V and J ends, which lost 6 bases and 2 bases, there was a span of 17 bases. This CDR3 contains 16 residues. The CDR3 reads CASSPGRRETYNEQFF. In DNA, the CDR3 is TGTGCCAGCAGCCCGGGGCGGCGGGAAACCTACAATGAGCAGTTCTTC.

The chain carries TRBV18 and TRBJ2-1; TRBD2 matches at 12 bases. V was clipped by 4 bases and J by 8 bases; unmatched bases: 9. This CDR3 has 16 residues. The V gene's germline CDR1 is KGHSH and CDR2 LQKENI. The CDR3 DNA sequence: TGTGCCAGCTCACTCCTCGGACTAGCGGGAAAGGATGAGCAGTTCTTC. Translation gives CASSLLGLAGKDEQFF.

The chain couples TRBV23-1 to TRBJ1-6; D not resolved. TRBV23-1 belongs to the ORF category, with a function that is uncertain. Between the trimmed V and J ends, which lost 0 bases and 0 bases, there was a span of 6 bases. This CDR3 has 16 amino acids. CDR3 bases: TGCGCCAGCAGTCAATCGGCGTGCTCCTATAATTCACCCCTCCACTTT. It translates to CASSQSACSYNSPLHF.

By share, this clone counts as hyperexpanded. The chain's CDR3 is CASSYSGTGVGGYTF. In nucleotides, the CDR3 is TGTGCCAGCAGTTACTCCGGGACAGGGGTCGGTGGCTACACCTTC. The chain carries TRBV6-2 or TRBV6-3 and TRBJ1-2, with 10 bases matching TRBD1. V shed 0 bases, J shed 7 bases, and the junction held 5 bases outside the gene matches. The CDR3 covers 15 residues. From germline, CDR1 is MNHEY and CDR2 SVGEGT.

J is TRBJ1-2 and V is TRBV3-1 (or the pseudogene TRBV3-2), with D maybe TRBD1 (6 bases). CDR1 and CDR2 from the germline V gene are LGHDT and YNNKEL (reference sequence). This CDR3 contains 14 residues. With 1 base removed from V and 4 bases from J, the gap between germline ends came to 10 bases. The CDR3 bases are TGTGCCAGCAGCCAAGGAGGCAGGGGCTATGGCTACACCTTC. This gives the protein CASSQGGRGYGYTF.

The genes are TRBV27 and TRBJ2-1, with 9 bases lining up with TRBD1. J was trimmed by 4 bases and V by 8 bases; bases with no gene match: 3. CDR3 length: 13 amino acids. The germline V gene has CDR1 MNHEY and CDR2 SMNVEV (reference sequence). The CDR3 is CASLDRGYNEQFF. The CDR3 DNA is TGTGCCAGCTTGGACAGGGGTTACAATGAGCAGTTCTTC.

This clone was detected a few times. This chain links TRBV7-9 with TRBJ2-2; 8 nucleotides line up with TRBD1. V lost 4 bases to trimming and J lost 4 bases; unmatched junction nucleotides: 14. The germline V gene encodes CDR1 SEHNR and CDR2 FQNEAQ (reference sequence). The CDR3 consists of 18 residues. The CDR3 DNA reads TGTGCCAGCAGCTCTCCCTTATCCGGGACAGGCGGCACCGGGGAGCTGTTTTTT. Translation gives CASSSPLSGTGGTGELFF. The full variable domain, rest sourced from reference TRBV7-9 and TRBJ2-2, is DTGVSQNPRHKITKRGQNVTFRCDPISEHNRLYWYRQTLGQGPEFLTYFQNEAQLEKSRLLSDRFSAERPKGSFSTLEIQRTEQGDSAMYLCASSSPLSGTGGTGELFFGEGSRLTVL.

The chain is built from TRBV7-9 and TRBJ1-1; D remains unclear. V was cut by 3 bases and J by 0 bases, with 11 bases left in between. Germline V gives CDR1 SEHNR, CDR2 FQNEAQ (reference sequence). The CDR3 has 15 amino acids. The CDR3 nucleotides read TGTGCCAGCAGCTTTGGTTTAGAAATGAACACTGAAGCTTTCTTT. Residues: CASSFGLEMNTEAFF. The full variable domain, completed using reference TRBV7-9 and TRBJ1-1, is DTGVSQNPRHKITKRGQNVTFRCDPISEHNRLYWYRQTLGQGPEFLTYFQNEAQLEKSRLLSDRFSAERPKGSFSTLEIQRTEQGDSAMYLCASSFGLEMNTEAFFGQGTRLTVV.

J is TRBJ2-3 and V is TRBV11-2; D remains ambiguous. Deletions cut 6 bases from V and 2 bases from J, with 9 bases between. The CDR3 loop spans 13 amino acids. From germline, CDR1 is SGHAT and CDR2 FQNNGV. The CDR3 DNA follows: TGTGCCAGCAGAGAAGCTCTCACAGATACGCAGTATTTT. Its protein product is CASREALTDTQYF.

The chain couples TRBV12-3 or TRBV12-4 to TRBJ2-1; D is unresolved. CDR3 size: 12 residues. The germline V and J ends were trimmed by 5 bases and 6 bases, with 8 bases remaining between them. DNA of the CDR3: TGTGCCAGCAGTGCCGATACCAATGAGCAGTTCTTC. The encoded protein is CASSADTNEQFF.

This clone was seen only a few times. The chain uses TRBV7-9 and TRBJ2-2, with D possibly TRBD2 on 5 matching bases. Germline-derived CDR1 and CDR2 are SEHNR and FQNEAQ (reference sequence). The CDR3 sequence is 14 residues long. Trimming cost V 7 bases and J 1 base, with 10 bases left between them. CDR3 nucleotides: TGTGCCAGCACATCCCGGGGGAACACCGGGGAGCTGTTTTTT. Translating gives CASTSRGNTGELFF.

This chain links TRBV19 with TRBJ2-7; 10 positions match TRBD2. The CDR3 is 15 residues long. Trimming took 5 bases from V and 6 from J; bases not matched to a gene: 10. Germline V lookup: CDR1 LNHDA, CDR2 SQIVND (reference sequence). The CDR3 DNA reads TGTGCCAGTAGTCCAGGACTAGCGGCCCTCTCCGAGCAGTACTTC. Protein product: CASSPGLAALSEQYF.

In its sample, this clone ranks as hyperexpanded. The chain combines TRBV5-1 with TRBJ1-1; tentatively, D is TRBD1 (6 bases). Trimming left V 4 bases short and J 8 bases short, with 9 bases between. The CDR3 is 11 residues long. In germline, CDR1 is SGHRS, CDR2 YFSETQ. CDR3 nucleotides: TGCGCCAGCAGCCTAGACAGGGAAGCTTTCTTT. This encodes CASSLDREAFF.